Sequencing of this T cell receptor beta chain was carried out in a study of cytomegalovirus exposure and HLA in healthy donors. General study points: A later analysis found TCR association rates differed by HLA locus, highest for DRB1 and lowest for HLA-C. TCR beta sequences numbering 15,000 to 20,000 were associated with HLA alleles at 0.05 false discovery rate in a later analysis.

With 60 Vbeta and 13 Jbeta primers, the PCR was carried out. Profiling relied on immunoSEQ multiplex PCR, and the TCRdb table lists in-frame clones only, not all of them. Here the sample spans under 100,000 clones, about 80% being singletons. At the time of sampling, donors were nominally healthy, though unrecorded immune exposures were likely. CDR1 MGHRA and CDR2 YSYEKL come from the germline V gene. Unmatched junction bases numbered 3, after V lost 4 bases and J lost 5 bases. This CDR3 is 15 amino acids long. On this clone: The antigen is unknown. Distinct nucleotide sequences in the sample also encode this CDR3.

The clonotype comes from a man aged 25-40 years in good health and CMV-seronegative. Sample: PBMCs. The chain uses TRBV4-1 and TRBJ2-1, with 12 positions matching TRBD2. The CDR3 protein is CASSRGLAGHNEQFF. The CDR3 bases are TGCGCCAGCAGCCGAGGACTAGCGGGACACAATGAGCAGTTCTTC.